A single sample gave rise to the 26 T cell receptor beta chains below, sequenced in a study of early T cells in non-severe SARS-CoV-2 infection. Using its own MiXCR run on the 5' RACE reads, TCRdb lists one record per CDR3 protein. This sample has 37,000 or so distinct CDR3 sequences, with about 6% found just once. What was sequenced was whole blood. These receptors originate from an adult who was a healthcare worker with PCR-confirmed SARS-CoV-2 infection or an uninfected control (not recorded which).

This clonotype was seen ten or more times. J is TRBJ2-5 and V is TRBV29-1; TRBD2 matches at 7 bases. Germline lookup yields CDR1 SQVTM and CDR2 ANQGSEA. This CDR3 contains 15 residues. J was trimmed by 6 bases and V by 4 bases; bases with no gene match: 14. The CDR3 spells CSVAVGAGSMQTQYF. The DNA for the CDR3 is TGCAGCGTTGCGGTGGGAGCGGGGTCGATGCAGACCCAGTACTTC.

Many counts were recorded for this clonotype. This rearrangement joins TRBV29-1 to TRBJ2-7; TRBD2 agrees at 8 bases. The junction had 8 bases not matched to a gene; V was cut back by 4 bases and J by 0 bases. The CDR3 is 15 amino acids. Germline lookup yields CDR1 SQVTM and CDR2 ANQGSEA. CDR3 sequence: CSVARAGGFSYEQYF. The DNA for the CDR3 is TGCAGCGTTGCTAGGGCGGGGGGATTCTCCTACGAGCAGTACTTC.

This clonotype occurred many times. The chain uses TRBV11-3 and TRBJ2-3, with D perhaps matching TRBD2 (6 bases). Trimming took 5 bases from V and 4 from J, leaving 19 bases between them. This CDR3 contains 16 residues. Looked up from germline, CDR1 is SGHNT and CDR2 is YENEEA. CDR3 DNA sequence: TGTGCCAGCAGCAAAAGCGGGTTTCAGGCGGCAGATACGCAGTATTTT. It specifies CASSKSGFQAADTQYF.

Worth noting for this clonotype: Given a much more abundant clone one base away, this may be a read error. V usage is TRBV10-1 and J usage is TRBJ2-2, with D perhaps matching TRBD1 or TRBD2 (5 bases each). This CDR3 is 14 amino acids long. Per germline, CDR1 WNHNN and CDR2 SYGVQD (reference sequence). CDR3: CASRTDDRAGELLF. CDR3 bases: TGCGCCAGCAGGACCGATGACAGAGCCGGGGAGCTGCTTTTT.

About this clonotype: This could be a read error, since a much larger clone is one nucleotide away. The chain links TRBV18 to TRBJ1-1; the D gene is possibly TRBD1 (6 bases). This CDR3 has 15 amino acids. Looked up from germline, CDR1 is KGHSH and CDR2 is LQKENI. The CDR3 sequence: CANSPPVTGNTEAFF. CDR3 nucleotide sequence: TGTGCCAACTCACCACCGGTGACAGGGAACACTGAAGCTTTCTTT.

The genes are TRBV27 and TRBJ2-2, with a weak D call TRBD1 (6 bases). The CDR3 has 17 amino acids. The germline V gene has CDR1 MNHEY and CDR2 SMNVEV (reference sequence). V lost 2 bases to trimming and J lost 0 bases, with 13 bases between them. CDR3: CASSLTGPPANTGELFF. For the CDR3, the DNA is TGTGCCAGCAGTTTAACAGGGCCCCCCGCGAACACCGGGGAGCTGTTTTTT.

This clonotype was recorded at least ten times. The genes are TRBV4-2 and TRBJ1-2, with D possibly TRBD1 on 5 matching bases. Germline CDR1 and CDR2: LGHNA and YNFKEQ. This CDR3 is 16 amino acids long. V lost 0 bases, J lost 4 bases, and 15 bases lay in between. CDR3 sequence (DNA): TGTGCCAGCAGCCAAGATTGGGGGACGCTAGGCTATGGCTACACCTTC. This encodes CASSQDWGTLGYGYTF.

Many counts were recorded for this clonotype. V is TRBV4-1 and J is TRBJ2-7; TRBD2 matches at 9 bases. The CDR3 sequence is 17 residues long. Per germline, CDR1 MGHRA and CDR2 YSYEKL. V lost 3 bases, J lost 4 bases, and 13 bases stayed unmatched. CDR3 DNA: TGCGCCAGCAGCCAGATTTGGACCGGGACTAGCCGATACGAGCAGTACTTC. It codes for CASSQIWTGTSRYEQYF.

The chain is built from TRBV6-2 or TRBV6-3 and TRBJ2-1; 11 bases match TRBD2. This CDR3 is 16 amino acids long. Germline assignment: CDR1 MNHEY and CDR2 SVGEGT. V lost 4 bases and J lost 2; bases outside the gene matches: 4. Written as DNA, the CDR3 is TGTGCCAGCAGTTCCCCGACTAGCGGGGCCTACAATGAGCAGTTCTTC. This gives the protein CASSSPTSGAYNEQFF.

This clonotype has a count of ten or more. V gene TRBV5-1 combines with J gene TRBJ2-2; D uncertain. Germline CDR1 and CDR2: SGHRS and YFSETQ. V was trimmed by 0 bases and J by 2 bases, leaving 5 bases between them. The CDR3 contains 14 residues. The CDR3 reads CASSLASNTGELFF. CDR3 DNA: TGCGCCAGCAGCTTGGCAAGTAACACCGGGGAGCTGTTTTTT. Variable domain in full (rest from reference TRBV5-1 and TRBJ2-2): KAGVTQTPRYLIKTRGQQVTLSCSPISGHRSVSWYQQTPGQGLQFLFEYFSETQRNKGNFPGRFSGRQFSNSRSEMNVSTLELGDSALYLCASSLASNTGELFFGEGSRLTVL.

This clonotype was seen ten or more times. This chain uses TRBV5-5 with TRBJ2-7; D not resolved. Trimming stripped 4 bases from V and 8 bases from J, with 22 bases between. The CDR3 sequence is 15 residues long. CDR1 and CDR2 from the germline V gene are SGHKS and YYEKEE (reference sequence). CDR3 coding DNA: TGTGCCAGCAGCGGGCCGGTAGGGCCCTCACCTCAGCAGTACTTC. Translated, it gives CASSGPVGPSPQQYF.

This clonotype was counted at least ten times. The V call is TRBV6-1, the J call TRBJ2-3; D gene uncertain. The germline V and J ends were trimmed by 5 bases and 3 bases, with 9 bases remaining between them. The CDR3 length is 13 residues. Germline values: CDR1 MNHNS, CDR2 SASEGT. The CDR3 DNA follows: TGTGCCAGCAGTTTGGAGAGAACAGATACGCAGTATTTT. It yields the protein CASSLERTDTQYF.

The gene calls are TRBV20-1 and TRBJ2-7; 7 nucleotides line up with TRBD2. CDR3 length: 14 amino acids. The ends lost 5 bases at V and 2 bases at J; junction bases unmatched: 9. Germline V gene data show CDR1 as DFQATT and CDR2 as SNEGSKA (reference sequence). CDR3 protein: CSAAGTNPPYEQYF. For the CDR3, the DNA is TGCAGTGCTGCCGGGACTAATCCTCCCTACGAGCAGTACTTC.

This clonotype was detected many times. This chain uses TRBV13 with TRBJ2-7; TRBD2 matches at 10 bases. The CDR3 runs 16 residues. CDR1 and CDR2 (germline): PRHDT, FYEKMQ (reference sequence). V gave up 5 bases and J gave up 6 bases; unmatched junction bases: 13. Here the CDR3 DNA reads TGTGCCAGCAGCCAGCGTCGCCTAGCGGGAGAGGGCGAGCAGTACTTC. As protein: CASSQRRLAGEGEQYF.

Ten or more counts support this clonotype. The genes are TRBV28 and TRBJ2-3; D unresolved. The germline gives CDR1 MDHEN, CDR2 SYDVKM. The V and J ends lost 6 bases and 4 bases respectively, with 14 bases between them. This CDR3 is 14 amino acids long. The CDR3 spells CASSARFIPDTQYF. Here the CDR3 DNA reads TGTGCCAGCAGCGCTCGGTTTATACCAGATACGCAGTATTTT.

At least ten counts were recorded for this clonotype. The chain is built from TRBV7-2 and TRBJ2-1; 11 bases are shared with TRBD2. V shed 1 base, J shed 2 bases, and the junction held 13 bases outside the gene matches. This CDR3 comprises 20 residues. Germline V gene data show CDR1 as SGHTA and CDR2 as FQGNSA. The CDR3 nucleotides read TGTGCCAGCAGCTTAGGTGGTAGCGGGAGGGGGTACTTCACCTACAATGAGCAGTTCTTC. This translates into CASSLGGSGRGYFTYNEQFF.

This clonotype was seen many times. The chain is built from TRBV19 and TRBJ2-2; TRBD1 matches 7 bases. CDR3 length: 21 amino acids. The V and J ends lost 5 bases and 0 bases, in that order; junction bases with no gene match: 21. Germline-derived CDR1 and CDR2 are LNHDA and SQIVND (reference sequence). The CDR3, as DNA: TGTGCCAGTAGTGGCCGAACAGGGGCGAGGAAACTAACCGCGAACACCGGGGAGCTGTTTTTT. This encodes CASSGRTGARKLTANTGELFF.

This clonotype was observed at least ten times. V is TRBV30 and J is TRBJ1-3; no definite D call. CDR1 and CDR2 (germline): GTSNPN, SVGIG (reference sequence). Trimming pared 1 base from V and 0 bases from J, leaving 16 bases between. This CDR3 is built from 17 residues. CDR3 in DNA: TGTGCCTGGAGTGCAAACTTCGAGAGCCTCTCTGGAAACACCATATATTTT. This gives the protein CAWSANFESLSGNTIYF.

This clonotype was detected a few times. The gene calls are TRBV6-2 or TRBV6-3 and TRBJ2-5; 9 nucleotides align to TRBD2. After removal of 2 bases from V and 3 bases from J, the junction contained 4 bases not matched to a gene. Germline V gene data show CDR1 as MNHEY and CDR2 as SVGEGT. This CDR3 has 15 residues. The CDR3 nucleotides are TGTGCCAGCAGTTACCAGGCTAGCGGGAAAGAGACCCAGTACTTC. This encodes CASSYQASGKETQYF.

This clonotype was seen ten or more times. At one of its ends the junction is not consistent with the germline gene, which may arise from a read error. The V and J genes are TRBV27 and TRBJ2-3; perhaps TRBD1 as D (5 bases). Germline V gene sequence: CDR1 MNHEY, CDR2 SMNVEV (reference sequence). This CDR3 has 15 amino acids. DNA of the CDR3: TGTGCCAGCAGTTTAAGGGGTGACGCCGACCTTTATTCGAATTTT. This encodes CASSLRGDADLYSNF.

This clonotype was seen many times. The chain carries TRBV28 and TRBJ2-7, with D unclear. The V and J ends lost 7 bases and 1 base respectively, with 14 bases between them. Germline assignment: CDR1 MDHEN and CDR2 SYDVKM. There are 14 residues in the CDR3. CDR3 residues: CASKPRIASYEQYF. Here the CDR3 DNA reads TGTGCCAGCAAACCGCGTATTGCTTCCTACGAGCAGTACTTC.

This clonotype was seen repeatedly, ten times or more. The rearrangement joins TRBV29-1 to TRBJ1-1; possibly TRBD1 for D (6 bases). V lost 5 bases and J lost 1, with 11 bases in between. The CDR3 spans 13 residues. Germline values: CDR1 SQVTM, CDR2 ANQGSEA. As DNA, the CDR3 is TGCAGCGTTCGGGGGACATCGAACACTGAAGCTTTCTTT. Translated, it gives CSVRGTSNTEAFF.

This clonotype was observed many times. This CDR3 reads CSARDEPHRNTEAFF. The CDR3 coding sequence is TGCAGTGCTAGAGATGAGCCTCATCGGAACACTGAAGCTTTCTTT. This chain connects TRBV20-1 to TRBJ1-1; D remains unclear. Germline V gene lookup returns CDR1 DFQATT and CDR2 SNEGSKA (reference sequence). This CDR3 comprises 15 residues. V was cut by 0 bases and J by 1 base, with 12 bases left in between.

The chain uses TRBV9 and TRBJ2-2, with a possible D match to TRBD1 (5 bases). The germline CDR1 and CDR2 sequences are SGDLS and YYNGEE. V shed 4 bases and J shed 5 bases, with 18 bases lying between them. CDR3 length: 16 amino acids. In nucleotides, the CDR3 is TGTGCCAGCAGCCCAGGGTTAGGGCTGATGACCGGGGAGCTGTTTTTT. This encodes CASSPGLGLMTGELFF.

CDR3 protein: CSAGFRDEQFF. DNA of the CDR3: TGCAGTGCAGGTTTTAGAGATGAGCAGTTCTTC. The chain couples TRBV20-1 to TRBJ2-1, with D unclear. This CDR3 comprises 11 residues. The germline V gene encodes CDR1 DFQATT and CDR2 SNEGSKA (reference sequence). V was cut by 6 bases and J by 8 bases, with 11 bases left in between.

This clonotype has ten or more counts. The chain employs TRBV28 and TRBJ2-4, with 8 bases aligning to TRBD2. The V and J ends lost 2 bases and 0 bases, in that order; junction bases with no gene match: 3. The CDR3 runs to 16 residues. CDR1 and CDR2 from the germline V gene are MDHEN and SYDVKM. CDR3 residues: CASSLPSGLAKNIQYF. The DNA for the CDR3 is TGTGCCAGCAGTTTACCTAGCGGGCTAGCCAAAAACATTCAGTACTTC.